These T cell receptor beta chains were read from a single sample in a study of blood T cell repertoires in COVID-19. Generated by immunoSEQ multiplex PCR, the TCRdb table keeps only in-frame clones and is missing some. The table lists some 380,000 clones, over 65% of them singletons. Sequencing used peripheral blood. The receptor set was obtained from a human donor with acute or convalescent COVID-19. The donor label of this sample is uncertain. CDR3s include the opening cysteine and the closing phenylalanine or tryptophan. Each record gives: D gene, J gene, clone size, V gene, CDR3 DNA, CDR3 protein. D genes are given only for firm matches. Clone size appears in some rows only: once, few, many, or a class for an expanded clone.

>TRBD1|TRBJ1-6|-|TRBV7-9
TGTGCCAGCAGCCCGACGACAGGGCGACCCCTCCACTTT
CASSPTTGRPLHF
>-|TRBJ2-1|-|TRBV27
TGTGCCAGCAGTTTAGTCCCGCCGGGGGATGAGCAGTTCTTC
CASSLVPPGDEQFF
>-|TRBJ2-2|-|TRBV6-6
TGTGCCAGCAGTCCGCGACAGGAATCTGTGAACACCGGGGAGCTGTTTTTT
CASSPRQESVNTGELFF
>TRBD1|TRBJ1-6|-|TRBV19
TGTGCCAGTAGTGTCCGGGACAGCTATAATTCACCCCTCCACTTT
CASSVRDSYNSPLHF
>-|TRBJ2-7|-|TRBV7-2
TGTGCCAGCAGCTTCTTAAGGAGCTACGAGCAGTACTTC
CASSFLRSYEQYF
>-|TRBJ1-5|once|TRBV6-5
TGTGCCAGCAGTTACGACTCAAATAGCAATCAGCCCCAGCATTTT
CASSYDSNSNQPQHF
>TRBD2|TRBJ2-7|-|TRBV19
TGTGCCCGTAGCGGGAGGGTCCACGAGCAGTACTTC
CARSGRVHEQYF
>TRBD1|TRBJ2-7|many|TRBV27
TGTGCCAGCAGTATATCCGGGACAGCCGTCCTCGAGCAGTACTTC
CASSISGTAVLEQYF
>-|TRBJ1-1|few|TRBV12-3/TRBV12-4
TGTGCCAGCATTGGGACACCGAACACTGAAGCTTTCTTT
CASIGTPNTEAFF
>-|TRBJ1-2|-|TRBV28
TGTGCCAGCAGTTTATTTCCCCCTGGCAGGGGACACTATGGCTACACCTTC
CASSLFPPGRGHYGYTF
>-|TRBJ2-1|-|TRBV7-2
TGTGCCAGCAGCTTAGCGCCTCTGGGGAGCTCCTACAATGAGCAGTTCTTC
CASSLAPLGSSYNEQFF
>TRBD2|TRBJ2-1|-|TRBV6-5
TGTGCCAGCAGTATAGCAGCGGGAGGAAACAATGAGCAGTTCTTC
CASSIAAGGNNEQFF
>TRBD1|TRBJ1-5|-|TRBV4-2
TGTGCCAGCAGCCCCACAGGGGGCCCTAATCAGCCCCAGCATTTT
CASSPTGGPNQPQHF
>TRBD1|TRBJ1-4|-|TRBV4-1
TGCGCCAGCAGCTGGGGACAGGGGGTTGAAAAACTGTTTTTT
CASSWGQGVEKLFF
>TRBD1|TRBJ1-6|many|TRBV27
TGTGCCAGCAGTACAGGGACAGGGGTATCCTATAATTCACCCCTCCACTTT
CASSTGTGVSYNSPLHF
>TRBD2|TRBJ2-2|-|TRBV2
TGTGCCAGCACCCGTCCGGGACTAGCGGGGGGGAGCACCGGGGAGCTGTTTTTT
CASTRPGLAGGSTGELFF
>TRBD2|TRBJ2-5|-|TRBV6-5
TGTGCCAGCAGTTACTCGCAGCGGGGGGGCCAAGAGACCCAGTACTTC
CASSYSQRGGQETQYF
>-|TRBJ1-2|few|TRBV30
TGTGCCTGGAGTGTAAGGATCCTACGGGTCTATGGCTACACCTTC
CAWSVRILRVYGYTF
>TRBD1|TRBJ1-6|-|TRBV2
TGTGCCAGCAGGCGACAGGGAATGGCTTCACCCCTCCACTTT
CASRRQGMASPLHF
>TRBD1|TRBJ1-5|-|TRBV3-1/TRBV3-2
TGTGCCAGCAGCCGCGGGACAGGGGGTGTACAGCCCCAGCATTTT
CASSRGTGGVQPQHF
>TRBD1|TRBJ1-1|-|TRBV28
TGTGCCAGCAGAGGGGGCGGGACCACTGAAGCTTTCTTT
CASRGGGTTEAFF
>-|TRBJ1-1|-|TRBV5-6
TGTGCCAGCAGCTTCCCAGGGGCACTCACTGAAGCTTTCTTT
CASSFPGALTEAFF